The clone carrying this TCR beta chain was observed once. The sample belongs to a study of blood T cell repertoires in COVID-19. Study-level background: Both acute and convalescent COVID-19 samples were obtained from the United States, Italy and Spain. PBMCs, B-cell-depleted T cells, or T cells provided the cDNA or gDNA that made up the material.

Methods used by the authors: The authors estimated nucleated cell counts from reference gene primer amplification. The protocol was immunoSEQ multiplex PCR, while the TCRdb copy is restricted to in-frame clones and leaves out a portion. That table is the source of V, J and clone size, and D and trimming were worked out from the DNA. The sample shows 95,000 to 150,000 clones, approximately 81% of them seen only once. In germline, CDR1 is GTSNPN, CDR2 SVGIG (reference sequence). The CDR3 loop spans 12 amino acids. Trimming removed 1 base at V and 10 bases at J, with 10 bases between. The sequenced material came from peripheral blood. This receptor was taken from a man in his sixties with acute or convalescent COVID-19. This chain links TRBV30 with TRBJ1-4, with no clear D. CDR3 sequence reads: CAWSDSGPKLFF. In DNA form, the CDR3 reads TGTGCCTGGAGTGATTCTGGGCCAAAACTGTTTTTT.